Presented here are 11 T cell receptor beta chains from one specimen sequenced in a study of human T cells and chemical hapten exposure. The time point here: pre-sensitization, week 0. The treatment: therapeutic diphenylcyclopropenone sensitization with weekly scalp DPC. Each CDR3 protein is one row after TCRdb ran MiXCR on the RACE reads. There are some 360,000 distinct CDR3 sequences in the sample; roughly 4.6% occur only once, and just over 2.5% lies in the top ten. Material: whole blood, obtained in connection with sensitization to the hapten diphenylcyclopropenone (DPC). These receptors all stem from a woman between 45 and 60 years old with alopecia areata. Some clones in this sample may be carry-over from other donors' samples.

A few counts support this clonotype. The chain has TRBV14 and TRBJ1-6; D is perhaps TRBD1 (5 bases). V lost 0 bases to trimming and J lost 7 bases, with 22 bases between them. This CDR3 region has 19 residues. CDR1 is SGHDN, CDR2 FVKESK, per germline. CDR3 sequence: CASSQDTQGSFPGNSPLHF. The CDR3 DNA reads as TGTGCCAGCAGCCAAGATACCCAGGGTAGTTTCCCGGGGAATTCACCCCTCCACTTT.

The V call is TRBV11-3, the J call TRBJ2-1; D is unresolved. Trimming left V 2 bases short and J 10 bases short, with 12 bases between. Germline loops: CDR1 SGHNT, CDR2 YENEEA. CDR3 length: 13 residues. CDR3 nucleotides: TGTGCCAGCAGCTTATATCCAGAGAGGGAGCAGTTCTTC. Protein sequence: CASSLYPEREQFF.

This clonotype was seen repeatedly, ten times or more. The chain recombines TRBV27 with TRBJ2-5; perhaps TRBD2 as D (6 bases). Germline loops: CDR1 MNHEY, CDR2 SMNVEV (reference sequence). V was clipped by 5 bases and J by 3 bases, with 16 bases between them. CDR3 length: 15 amino acids. In DNA form, the CDR3 reads TGTGCCAGCAGTACGACGGGACTCACGAAAGAGACCCAGTACTTC. Protein product: CASSTTGLTKETQYF.

The V call is TRBV5-5, the J call TRBJ2-7, with D perhaps matching TRBD1 (7 bases). V lost 4 bases to trimming and J lost 5 bases, with 16 bases between them. The CDR3 contains 14 residues. Germline lookup yields CDR1 SGHKS and CDR2 YYEKEE (reference sequence). CDR3 in DNA: TGTGCCAGCAGCCGTGGAGGGGGCCAAAACGAGCAGTACTTC. This translates into CASSRGGGQNEQYF.

Ten or more counts support this clonotype. This rearrangement joins TRBV10-3 to TRBJ2-5, with no clear D. Germline lookup yields CDR1 ENHRY and CDR2 SYGVKD. The CDR3 totals 12 residues. With 4 bases removed from V and 5 bases from J, the gap between germline ends came to 8 bases. The DNA for the CDR3 is TGTGCCATCAGTGGGTCGAGGGAGACCCAGTACTTC. Translated, it gives CAISGSRETQYF.

This clonotype has ten or more counts. The CDR3 DNA is TGCAGCGTCGGACAGAACTACGAGCAGTACTTC. The encoded protein is CSVGQNYEQYF. This chain links TRBV29-1 with TRBJ2-7; a possible D gene is TRBD1 (6 bases). The CDR3 loop spans 11 amino acids. Trimming cost V 6 bases and J 3 bases, with 9 bases left between them. The germline V gene has CDR1 SQVTM and CDR2 ANQGSEA.

This clonotype was counted at least ten times. The rearrangement uses TRBV6-6 and TRBJ2-3, with 9 bases matching TRBD1. The germline V gene encodes CDR1 MNHNY and CDR2 SVGAGI (reference sequence). V dropped 6 bases and J dropped 5; count of bases not matched to a gene: 12. CDR3 length: 16 residues. The CDR3 bases are TGTGCCAGCAGCCCAAGGGACAGGGCCTCGGAAGATACGCAGTATTTT. This codes for CASSPRDRASEDTQYF.

This clonotype appeared a few times. CDR3: CASSLKGSETQYF. In DNA, the CDR3 is TGTGCCAGCAGCTTAAAAGGGAGCGAGACCCAGTACTTC. The rearrangement joins TRBV7-2 to TRBJ2-5; D might be TRBD2 (5 bases). V gave up 2 bases and J gave up 5 bases, with 9 bases separating them. CDR1 SGHTA and CDR2 FQGNSA come from the germline V gene. This CDR3 has 13 residues.

This clonotype was counted ten times or more. The chain recombines TRBV29-1 with TRBJ2-7; D possibly corresponds to TRBD1 (5 bases). The CDR3 is made up of 12 amino acids. Germline CDR1 and CDR2: SQVTM and ANQGSEA. The ends were cut back, 5 bases at V and 2 bases at J, with 10 bases in the middle. The CDR3 loop reads CSVRQGAYEQYF. In DNA form, the CDR3 reads TGCAGCGTTCGGCAGGGCGCCTACGAGCAGTACTTC.

J is TRBJ1-2 and V is TRBV25-1; no definite D call. Germline CDR1 is MGHDK and CDR2 is SYGVNS. The CDR3 runs to 11 residues. V shed 2 bases and J shed 9 bases, with 7 bases lying between them. Written as DNA, the CDR3 is TGTGCCAGCAGTGAAAGGACCCGCTACACCTTC. Residues: CASSERTRYTF.

This clonotype appeared many times. The V and J genes are TRBV12-3 or TRBV12-4 and TRBJ1-1, with D possibly being TRBD1 (6 bases). The CDR3 sequence is 14 residues long. Trimming removed 7 bases at V and 4 bases at J, with 16 bases between. CDR3 loop: CASKTGGARTEAFF. The CDR3 nucleotides read TGTGCCAGCAAAACGGGGGGCGCTCGCACTGAAGCTTTCTTT.